This TCR beta chain was found in a study of multiple sclerosis patients with progressive multifocal leukoencephalopathy. Study-wide points: In most PML patients, TRB repertoires appeared less diverse by entropy.

Sample time point: more than 5 months of natalizumab therapy. This table comes from immunoSEQ multiplex PCR, and its TCRdb copy is limited to in-frame clones, with some not included. The sample includes 29,000 or so clones, 89% of them seen just once. Concerning this clone itself: The antigen is undetermined.

There are 11 residues in the CDR3. V was cut by 5 bases and J by 5 bases, with 7 bases left in between. Germline V CDR1 and CDR2: SGHDT, YYEEEE. The receptor was isolated from a human donor with multiple sclerosis. The source material was PBMCs, sampled from a patient treated with natalizumab. The chain carries TRBV5-6 and TRBJ1-2; no reliable D call. Written as DNA, the CDR3 is TGTGCCAGCAGACATGCGTATGGCTACACCTTC. Translating it yields CASRHAYGYTF.